These T cell receptor beta chains were read from a single sample in a study of metastatic and nonmetastatic thyroid tumors. MiXCR re-clonotyped the PCR reads for TCRdb. The sample yields some 26,000 clones, over 25% seen once. Sequenced: blood. These receptors were collected from a male donor with papillary thyroid cancer or a benign thyroid nodule (not recorded which). Some clones in this sample may be carry-over from other donors' samples. The conserved cysteine and the conserved F or W are not part of the CDR3 here.

>TRBV18
ASSPHREGGYT
>TRBV7-8
DSSPTSKGGLEQF
>TRBV11-2
ASSLGGKLGYT
>TRBV10-2
ASRQSLAHTNEQF
>TRBV9
ASSVLVAGFTDTPY
>TRBV5-1
ASSDGVTSNQPQH
>TRBV20-1
SARDSGRGGWEQF
>TRBV25-1
ASSSRRGIGELF
>TRBV20-1
RAGTGGSYEQY
>TRBV19
ASSIGGVSGELF
>TRBV24-1
ATSAPGRADGELF
>TRBV3-1
ASSQIRGTGELF
>TRBV20-1
SALAGGSGANVLT
>TRBV28
ASSLIGTGREQF
>TRBV27
ASSLSWTDSYEQY